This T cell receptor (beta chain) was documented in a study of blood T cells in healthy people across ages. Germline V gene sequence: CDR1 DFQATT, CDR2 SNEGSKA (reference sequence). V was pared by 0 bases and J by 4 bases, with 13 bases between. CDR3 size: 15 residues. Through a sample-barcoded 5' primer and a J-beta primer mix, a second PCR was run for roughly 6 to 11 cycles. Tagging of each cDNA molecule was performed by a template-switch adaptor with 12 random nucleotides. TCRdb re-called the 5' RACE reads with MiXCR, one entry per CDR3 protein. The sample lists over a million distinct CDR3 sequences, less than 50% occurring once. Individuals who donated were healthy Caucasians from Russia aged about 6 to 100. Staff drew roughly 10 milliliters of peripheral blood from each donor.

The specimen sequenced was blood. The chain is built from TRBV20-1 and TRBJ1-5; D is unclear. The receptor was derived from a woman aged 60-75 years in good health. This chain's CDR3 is CSARDPASANQPQHF. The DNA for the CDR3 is TGCAGTGCTAGAGATCCGGCCAGTGCAAATCAGCCCCAGCATTTT.